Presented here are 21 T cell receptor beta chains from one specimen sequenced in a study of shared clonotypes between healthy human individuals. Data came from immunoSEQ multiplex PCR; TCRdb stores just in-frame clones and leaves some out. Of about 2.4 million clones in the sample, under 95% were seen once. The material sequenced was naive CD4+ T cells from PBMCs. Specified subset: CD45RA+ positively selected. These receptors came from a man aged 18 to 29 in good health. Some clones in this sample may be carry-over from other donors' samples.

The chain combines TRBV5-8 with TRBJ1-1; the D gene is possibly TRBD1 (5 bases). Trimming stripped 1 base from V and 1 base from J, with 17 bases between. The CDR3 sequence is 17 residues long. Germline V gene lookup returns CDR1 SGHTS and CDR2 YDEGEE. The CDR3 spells CASSLWGLGQANTEAFF. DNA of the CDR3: TGTGCCAGCAGCTTGTGGGGCCTCGGCCAGGCGAACACTGAAGCTTTCTTT.

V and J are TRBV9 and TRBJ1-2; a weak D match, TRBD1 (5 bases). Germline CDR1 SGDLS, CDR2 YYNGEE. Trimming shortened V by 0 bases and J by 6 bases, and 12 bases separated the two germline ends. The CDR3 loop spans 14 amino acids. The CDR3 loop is CASSVGDPKDGYTF. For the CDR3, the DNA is TGTGCCAGCAGCGTAGGGGACCCAAAAGATGGCTACACCTTC.

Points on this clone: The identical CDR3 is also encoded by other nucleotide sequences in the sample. The CDR3 protein is CASSPQNQPQHF. CDR3 DNA sequence: TGTGCCAGCAGCCCTCAGAATCAGCCCCAGCATTTT. The chain joins TRBV7-8 to TRBJ1-5; D is uncertain. CDR1 is SGHVS, CDR2 FQNEAQ, per germline. This CDR3 is built from 12 residues. Trimming took off 5 bases at V and 4 bases at J, with 6 bases between the two ends.

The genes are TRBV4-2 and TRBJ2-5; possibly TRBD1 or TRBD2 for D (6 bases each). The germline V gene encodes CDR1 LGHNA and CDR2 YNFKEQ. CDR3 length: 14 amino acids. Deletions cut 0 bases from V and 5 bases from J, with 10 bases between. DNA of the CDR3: TGTGCCAGCAGCCAAGATAGGGGGGTGGAGACCCAGTACTTC. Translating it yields CASSQDRGVETQYF.

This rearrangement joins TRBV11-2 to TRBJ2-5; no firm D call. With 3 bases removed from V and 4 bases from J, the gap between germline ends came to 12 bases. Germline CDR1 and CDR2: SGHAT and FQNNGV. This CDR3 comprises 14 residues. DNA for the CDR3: TGTGCCAGCAGCTTTTCCCCAGGTTCAGAGACCCAGTACTTC. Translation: CASSFSPGSETQYF.

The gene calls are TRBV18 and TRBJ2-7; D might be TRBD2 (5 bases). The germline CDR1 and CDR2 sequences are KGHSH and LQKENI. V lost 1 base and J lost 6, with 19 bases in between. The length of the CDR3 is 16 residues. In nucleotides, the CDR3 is TGTGCCAGCTCACCACGGCCTAGCCCCTTAAGTCCCGAGCAGTACTTC. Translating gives CASSPRPSPLSPEQYF.

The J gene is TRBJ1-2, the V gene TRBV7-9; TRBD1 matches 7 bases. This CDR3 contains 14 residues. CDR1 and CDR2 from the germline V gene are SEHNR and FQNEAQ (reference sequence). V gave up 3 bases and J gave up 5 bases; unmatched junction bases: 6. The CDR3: CASSFSGTAYGYTF. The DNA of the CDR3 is TGTGCCAGCAGCTTCAGCGGGACAGCATATGGCTACACCTTC.

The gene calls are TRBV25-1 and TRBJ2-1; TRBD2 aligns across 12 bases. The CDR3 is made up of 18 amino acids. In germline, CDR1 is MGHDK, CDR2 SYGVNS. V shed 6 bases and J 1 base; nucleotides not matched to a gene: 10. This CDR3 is CASRGSATSGRSYNEQFF. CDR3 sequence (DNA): TGTGCCAGCAGAGGTAGCGCGACTAGCGGGAGATCCTACAATGAGCAGTTCTTC.

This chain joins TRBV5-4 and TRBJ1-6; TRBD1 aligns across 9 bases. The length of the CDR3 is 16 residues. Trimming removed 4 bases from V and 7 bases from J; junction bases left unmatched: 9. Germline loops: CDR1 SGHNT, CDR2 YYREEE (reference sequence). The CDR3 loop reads CASSPGTGTRNSPLHF. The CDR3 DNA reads TGTGCCAGCAGCCCCGGGACAGGGACGAGAAATTCACCCCTCCACTTT.

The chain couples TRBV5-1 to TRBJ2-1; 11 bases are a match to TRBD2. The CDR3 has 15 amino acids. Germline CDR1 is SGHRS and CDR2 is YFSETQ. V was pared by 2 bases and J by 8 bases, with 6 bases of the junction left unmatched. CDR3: CASSFGLAGGYEQFF. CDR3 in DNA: TGCGCCAGCAGCTTCGGACTAGCGGGCGGCTATGAGCAGTTCTTC.

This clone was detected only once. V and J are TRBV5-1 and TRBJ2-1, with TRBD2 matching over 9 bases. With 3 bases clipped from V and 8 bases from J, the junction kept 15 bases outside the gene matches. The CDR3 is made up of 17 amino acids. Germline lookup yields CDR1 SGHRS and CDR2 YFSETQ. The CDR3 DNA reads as TGCGCCAGCAGCTCCGGAACTACTAGCGGGCGGGCCGATGAGCAGTTCTTC. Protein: CASSSGTTSGRADEQFF.

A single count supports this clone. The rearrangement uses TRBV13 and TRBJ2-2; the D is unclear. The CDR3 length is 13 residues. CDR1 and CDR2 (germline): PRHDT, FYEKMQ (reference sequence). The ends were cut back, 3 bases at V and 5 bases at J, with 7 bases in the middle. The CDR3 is CASSFIMTGELFF. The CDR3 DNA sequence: TGTGCCAGCAGCTTTATTATGACCGGGGAGCTGTTTTTT.

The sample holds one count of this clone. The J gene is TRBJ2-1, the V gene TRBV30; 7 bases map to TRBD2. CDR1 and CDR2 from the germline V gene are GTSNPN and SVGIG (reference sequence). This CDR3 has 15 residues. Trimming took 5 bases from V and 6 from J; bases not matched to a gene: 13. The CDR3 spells CAWLRDYPGGNEQFF. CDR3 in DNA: TGTGCCTGGTTACGGGACTACCCCGGGGGCAATGAGCAGTTCTTC.

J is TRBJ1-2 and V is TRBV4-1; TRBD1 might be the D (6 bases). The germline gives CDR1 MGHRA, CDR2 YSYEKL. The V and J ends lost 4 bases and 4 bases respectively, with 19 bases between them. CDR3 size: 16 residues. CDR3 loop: CASSRRLDQTGYGYTF. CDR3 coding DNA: TGCGCCAGCAGCCGACGACTAGACCAGACAGGCTATGGCTACACCTTC.

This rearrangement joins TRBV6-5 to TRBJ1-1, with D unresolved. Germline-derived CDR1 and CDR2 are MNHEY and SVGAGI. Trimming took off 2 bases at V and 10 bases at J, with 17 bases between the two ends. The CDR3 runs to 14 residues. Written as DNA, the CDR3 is TGTGCCAGCAGTTACCCTCCTCATTCCAAGGCAGCTTTCTTT. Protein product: CASSYPPHSKAAFF.

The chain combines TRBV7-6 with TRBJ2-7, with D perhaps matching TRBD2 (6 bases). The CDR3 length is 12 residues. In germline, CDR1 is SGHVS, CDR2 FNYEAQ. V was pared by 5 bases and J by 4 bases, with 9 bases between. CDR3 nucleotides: TGTGCCAGCAGCCCCGCGGGATACGAGCAGTACTTC. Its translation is CASSPAGYEQYF.

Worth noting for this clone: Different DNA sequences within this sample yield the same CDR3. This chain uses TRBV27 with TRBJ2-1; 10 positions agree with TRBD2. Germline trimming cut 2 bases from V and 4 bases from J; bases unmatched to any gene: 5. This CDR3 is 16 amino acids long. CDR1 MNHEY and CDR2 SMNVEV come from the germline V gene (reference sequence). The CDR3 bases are TGTGCCAGCAGTTTAAGCCTAGCGGGAGCGTACAATGAGCAGTTCTTC. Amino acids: CASSLSLAGAYNEQFF.

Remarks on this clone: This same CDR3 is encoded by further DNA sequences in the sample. CDR3 in amino acids: CASSSQENTEAFF. Here the CDR3 DNA reads TGCGCCAGCAGCTCCCAGGAGAACACTGAAGCTTTCTTT. The V and J genes are TRBV5-1 and TRBJ1-1; D is ambiguous. This CDR3 is built from 13 residues. Germline V gene sequence: CDR1 SGHRS, CDR2 YFSETQ. The V and J ends lost 3 bases and 1 base respectively, with 7 bases between them. The whole variable domain, remainder taken from reference TRBV5-1 and TRBJ1-1, is KAGVTQTPRYLIKTRGQQVTLSCSPISGHRSVSWYQQTPGQGLQFLFEYFSETQRNKGNFPGRFSGRQFSNSRSEMNVSTLELGDSALYLCASSSQENTEAFFGQGTRLTVV.

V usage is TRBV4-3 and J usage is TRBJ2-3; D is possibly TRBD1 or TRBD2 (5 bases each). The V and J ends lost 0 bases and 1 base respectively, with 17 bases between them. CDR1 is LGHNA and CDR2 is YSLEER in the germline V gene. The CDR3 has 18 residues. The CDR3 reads CASSQDKGTGSGTDTQYF. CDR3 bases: TGCGCCAGCAGCCAAGATAAAGGGACGGGGAGCGGCACAGATACGCAGTATTTT.

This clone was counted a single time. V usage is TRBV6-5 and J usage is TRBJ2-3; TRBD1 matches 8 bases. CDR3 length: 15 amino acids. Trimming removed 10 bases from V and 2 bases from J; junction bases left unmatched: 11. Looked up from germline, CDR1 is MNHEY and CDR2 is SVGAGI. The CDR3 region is CATSTMGQVTDTQYF. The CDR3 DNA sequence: TGTGCCACCTCGACGATGGGACAGGTCACAGATACGCAGTATTTT.

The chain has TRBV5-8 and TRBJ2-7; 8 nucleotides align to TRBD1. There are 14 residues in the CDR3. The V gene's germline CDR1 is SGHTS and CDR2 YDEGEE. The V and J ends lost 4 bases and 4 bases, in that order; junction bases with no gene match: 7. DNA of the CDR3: TGTGCCAGCAGCCACGACAGGGGCAAGTACGAGCAGTACTTC. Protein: CASSHDRGKYEQYF.